This is a list of T cell receptor beta chains from one sample in a study of a mutant IDH1 vaccine in newly diagnosed glioma. No antigen has been assigned to these receptors. Some clones are missing from TCRdb's copy, which holds only in-frame ones; the method was immunoSEQ multiplex PCR. Found here are tens of thousands of clones, over 75% of them singletons; the top ten hold roughly 9.5%. This specimen was PBMCs, taken from a glioma patient whose treatment included an IDH1 peptide vaccine. These receptors all come from a woman aged 18-30 years with glioma. CDR3s include the opening cysteine and the closing phenylalanine or tryptophan. A D gene is named only where the DNA matches it firmly. Not every row has a clone size; where given, it reads once, few, many or a size class.

cdr3_aa,cdr3_nt,j_call,d_call,v_call,clone_size
CASSLPRTLGELFF,TGTGCCAGCAGCTTGCCCCGCACCTTGGGGGAGCTGTTTTTT,TRBJ2-2,-,TRBV5-6,once
CAIGASAEQYF,TGTGCCATCGGGGCTAGCGCTGAGCAGTACTTC,TRBJ2-7,-,TRBV10-3,-
CASSPTSGSTYEQYF,TGTGCCAGCTCACCAACTAGCGGGAGTACCTACGAGCAGTACTTC,TRBJ2-7,TRBD2,TRBV18,few
CASNVGGGGYTF,TGTGCCAGCAATGTTGGCGGCGGTGGCTACACCTTC,TRBJ1-2,-,TRBV11-2,-
CASSAGQGTEAFF,TGTGCCAGCAGCGCAGGACAGGGAACTGAAGCTTTCTTT,TRBJ1-1,TRBD1,TRBV14,few
CASSATGEVSYEQYF,TGTGCCAGTAGTGCGACAGGGGAGGTATCCTACGAGCAGTACTTC,TRBJ2-7,TRBD1,TRBV19,few
CASNSGRGVDTQYF,TGTGCCAGCAATAGCGGGAGAGGGGTAGATACGCAGTATTTT,TRBJ2-3,TRBD2,TRBV27,-
CASSQTQGVNTEAFF,TGCGCCAGCAGCCAGACACAGGGGGTGAACACTGAAGCTTTCTTT,TRBJ1-1,TRBD1,TRBV4-1,-
CASRPQGAFSEQYF,TGTGCCAGCAGACCACAGGGGGCCTTTTCCGAGCAGTACTTC,TRBJ2-7,TRBD1,TRBV14,-
CASSIGGGSTDTQYF,TGTGCCAGTAGTATAGGCGGGGGTAGCACAGATACGCAGTATTTT,TRBJ2-3,TRBD2,TRBV19,-
CASSTDYNSPLHF,TGTGCCAGCTCGACAGACTATAATTCACCCCTCCACTTT,TRBJ1-6,-,TRBV6-1,-
CASSLGAASRNTIYF,TGTGCCAGCAGCTTAGGGGCGGCGAGTCGAAACACCATATATTTT,TRBJ1-3,-,TRBV7-9,-
CASSLGGMNTEAFF,TGCGCCAGCAGCTTGGGGGGCATGAACACTGAAGCTTTCTTT,TRBJ1-1,-,TRBV5-1,-
CASSLRQPSAPQHF,TGTGCCAGCAGTTTGCGACAGCCTTCCGCGCCCCAGCATTTT,TRBJ1-5,-,TRBV28,-
CASSFGGLEEAFF,TGTGCCAGCAGCTTTGGGGGCCTTGAAGAAGCTTTCTTT,TRBJ1-1,-,TRBV11-3,-
CASSQLSHLNTGELFF,TGCGCCAGCAGCCAACTGAGCCATCTGAACACCGGGGAGCTGTTTTTT,TRBJ2-2,-,TRBV4-1,few
CASPGTKRHYEQYF,TGTGCCAGCCCAGGGACTAAAAGACACTACGAGCAGTACTTC,TRBJ2-7,TRBD2,TRBV6-5,once
CASSMDSGYYGYTF,TGTGCCAGCAGCATGGACAGTGGATACTATGGCTACACCTTC,TRBJ1-2,-,TRBV5-4,-
CAISETVAGGRSDTQYF,TGTGCCATCAGTGAGACCGTAGCGGGGGGGCGTTCAGATACGCAGTATTTT,TRBJ2-3,TRBD2,TRBV10-3,-
CASRREGDEQYF,TGTGCCAGCAGGCGGGAGGGCGACGAGCAGTACTTC,TRBJ2-7,TRBD2,TRBV2,few
CASSQGQARSYEQYF,TGCGCCAGCAGCCAAGGACAGGCCCGCTCCTACGAGCAGTACTTC,TRBJ2-7,-,TRBV4-1,-
CASSPSGGYSTSDTQYF,TGTGCCAGCAGCCCTAGCGGGGGGTACTCCACTTCAGATACGCAGTATTTT,TRBJ2-3,TRBD2,TRBV6-4,-
CASSYGTGEEKLFF,TGCGCCAGCAGCTATGGGACAGGGGAGGAAAAACTGTTTTTT,TRBJ1-4,TRBD1,TRBV4-1,few
CASSLQLSYEQYF,TGTGCCAGCAGTTTGCAACTATCCTACGAGCAGTACTTC,TRBJ2-7,-,TRBV27,-
CASSIASGPYNEQFF,TGTGCCAGTAGTATAGCTAGCGGGCCTTACAATGAGCAGTTCTTC,TRBJ2-1,TRBD2,TRBV19,-
CASSPGTGYSPLHF,TGTGCCAGCAGCCCAGGGACAGGGTATTCACCCCTCCACTTT,TRBJ1-6,TRBD1,TRBV7-6,-
CASSQHQGVLDTEAFF,TGCGCCAGCAGCCAACACCAGGGGGTTTTGGACACTGAAGCTTTCTTT,TRBJ1-1,TRBD1,TRBV4-3,-
CASSGSDGSSYNSPLHF,TGTGCCAGCAGCGGATCGGACGGGAGCTCCTATAATTCACCCCTCCACTTT,TRBJ1-6,-,TRBV9,-
CAIKPGASGTYEQYF,TGTGCCATCAAACCCGGCGCTAGCGGGACCTACGAGCAGTACTTC,TRBJ2-7,TRBD2,TRBV6-5,-
CASQQGLSMNTEAFF,TGTGCCAGCCAACAGGGACTGAGTATGAACACTGAAGCTTTCTTT,TRBJ1-1,-,TRBV27,-
CASRALRGTGELFF,TGTGCCAGCAGAGCCCTCAGGGGCACCGGGGAGCTGTTTTTT,TRBJ2-2,-,TRBV6-1,-
CASSYSHLTEAFF,TGTGCCAGCAGTTACTCCCACCTGACTGAAGCTTTCTTT,TRBJ1-1,-,TRBV6-5,-